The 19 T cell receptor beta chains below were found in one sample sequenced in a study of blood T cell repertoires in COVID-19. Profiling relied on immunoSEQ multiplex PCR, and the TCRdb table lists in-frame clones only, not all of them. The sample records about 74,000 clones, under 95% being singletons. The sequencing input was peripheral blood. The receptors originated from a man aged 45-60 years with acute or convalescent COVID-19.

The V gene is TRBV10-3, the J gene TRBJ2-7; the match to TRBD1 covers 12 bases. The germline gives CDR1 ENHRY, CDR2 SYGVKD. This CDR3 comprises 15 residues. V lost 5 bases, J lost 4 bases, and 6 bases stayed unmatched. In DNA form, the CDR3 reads TGTGCCATCAGTACCGGGACAGGGGGCAGTTACGAGCAGTACTTC. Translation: CAISTGTGGSYEQYF.

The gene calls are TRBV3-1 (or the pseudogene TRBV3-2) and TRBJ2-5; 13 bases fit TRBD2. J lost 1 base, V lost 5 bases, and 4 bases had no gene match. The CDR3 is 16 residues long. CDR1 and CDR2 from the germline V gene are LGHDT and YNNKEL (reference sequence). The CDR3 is CASSAGLAGPQETQYF. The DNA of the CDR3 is TGTGCCAGCAGCGCGGGACTAGCGGGACCCCAAGAGACCCAGTACTTC.

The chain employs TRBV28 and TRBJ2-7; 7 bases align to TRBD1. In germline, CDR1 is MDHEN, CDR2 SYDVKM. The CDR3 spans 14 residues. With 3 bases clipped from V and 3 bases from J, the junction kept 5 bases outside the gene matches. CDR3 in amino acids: CASSFKGQNYEQYV. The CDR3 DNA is TGTGCCAGCAGTTTCAAGGGACAGAACTACGAGCAGTACGTC.

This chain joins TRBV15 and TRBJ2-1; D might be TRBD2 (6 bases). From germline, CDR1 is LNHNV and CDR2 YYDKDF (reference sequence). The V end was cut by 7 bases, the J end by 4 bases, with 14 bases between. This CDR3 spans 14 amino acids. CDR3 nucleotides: TGTGCCACCACCCGAGGGACTCTTTACAATGAGCAGTTCTTC. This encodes CATTRGTLYNEQFF.

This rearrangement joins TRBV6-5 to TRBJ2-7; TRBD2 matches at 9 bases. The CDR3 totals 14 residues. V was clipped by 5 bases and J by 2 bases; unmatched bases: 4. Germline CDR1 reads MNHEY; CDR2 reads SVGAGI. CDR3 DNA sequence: TGTGCCAGCAGTCGAAGCGGGAGGACCTACGAGCAGTACTTC. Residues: CASSRSGRTYEQYF.

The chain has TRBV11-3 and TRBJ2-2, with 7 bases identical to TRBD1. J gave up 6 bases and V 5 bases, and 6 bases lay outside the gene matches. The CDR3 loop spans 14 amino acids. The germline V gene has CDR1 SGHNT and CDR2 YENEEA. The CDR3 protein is CASSQGGLAGELFF. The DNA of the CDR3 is TGTGCCAGCAGCCAAGGGGGCTTGGCCGGGGAGCTGTTTTTT.

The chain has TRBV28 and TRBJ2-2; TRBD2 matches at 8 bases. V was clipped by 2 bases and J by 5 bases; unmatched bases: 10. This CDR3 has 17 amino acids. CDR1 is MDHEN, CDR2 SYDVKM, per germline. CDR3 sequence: CASSLDSASGYTGELFF. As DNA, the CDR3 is TGTGCCAGCAGTTTAGATTCGGCTAGCGGGTATACCGGGGAGCTGTTTTTT.

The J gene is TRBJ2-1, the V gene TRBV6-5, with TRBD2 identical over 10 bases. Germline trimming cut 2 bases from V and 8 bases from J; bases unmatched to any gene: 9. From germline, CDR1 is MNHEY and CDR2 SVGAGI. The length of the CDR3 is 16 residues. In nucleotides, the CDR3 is TGTGCCAGCAGTTACCCCGGGGTAGCGGGGGGCCATGAGCAGTTCTTC. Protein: CASSYPGVAGGHEQFF.

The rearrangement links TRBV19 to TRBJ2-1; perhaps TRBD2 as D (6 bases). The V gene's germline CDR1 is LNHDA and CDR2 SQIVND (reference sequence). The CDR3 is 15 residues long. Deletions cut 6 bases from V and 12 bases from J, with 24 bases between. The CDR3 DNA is TGTGCCAGTAGCCCTACACGGGGGTATCCTTTCGGGCAGTTCTTC. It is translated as CASSPTRGYPFGQFF.

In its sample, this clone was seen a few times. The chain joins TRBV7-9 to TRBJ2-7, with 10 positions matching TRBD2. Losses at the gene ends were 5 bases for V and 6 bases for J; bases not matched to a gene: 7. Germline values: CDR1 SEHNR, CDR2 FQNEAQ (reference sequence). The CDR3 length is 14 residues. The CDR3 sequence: CASSLSGRYSEQYF. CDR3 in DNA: TGTGCCAGCAGCCTTAGCGGGAGGTATAGCGAGCAGTACTTC.

Here the CDR3 reads CASSVGRLAGRSTDTQYF. The CDR3, as DNA: TGTGCCAGCAGCGTAGGACGGCTGGCGGGCAGGAGCACAGATACGCAGTATTTT. The chain employs TRBV9 and TRBJ2-3, with D possibly being TRBD2 (5 bases). The CDR3 covers 18 residues. Germline V CDR1 and CDR2: SGDLS, YYNGEE. V dropped 0 bases and J dropped 0 bases, with 17 bases sitting between them. The full variable domain, its missing parts supplied by reference TRBV9 and TRBJ2-3, is DSGVTQTPKHLITATGQRVTLRCSPRSGDLSVYWYQQSLDQGLQFLIQYYNGEERAKGNILERFSAQQFPDLHSELNLSSLELGDSALYFCASSVGRLAGRSTDTQYFGPGTRLTVL.

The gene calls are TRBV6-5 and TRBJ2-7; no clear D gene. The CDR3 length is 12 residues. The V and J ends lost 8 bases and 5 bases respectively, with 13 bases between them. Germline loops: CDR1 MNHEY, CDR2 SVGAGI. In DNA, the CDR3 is TGTGCCAGCGAGGTAAAATTTAACGAGCAGTACTTC. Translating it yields CASEVKFNEQYF.

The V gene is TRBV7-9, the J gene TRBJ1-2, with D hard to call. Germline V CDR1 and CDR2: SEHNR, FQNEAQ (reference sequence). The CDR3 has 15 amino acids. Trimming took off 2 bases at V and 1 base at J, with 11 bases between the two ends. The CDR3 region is CASSLQSEYNYGYTF. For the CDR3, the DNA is TGTGCCAGCAGCTTACAGTCAGAATATAACTATGGCTACACCTTC.

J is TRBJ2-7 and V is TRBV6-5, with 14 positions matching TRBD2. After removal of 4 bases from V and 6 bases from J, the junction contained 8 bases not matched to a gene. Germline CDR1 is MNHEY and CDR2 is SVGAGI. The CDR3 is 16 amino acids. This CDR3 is CASSFPTGTSGSEQYF. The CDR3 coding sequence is TGTGCCAGCAGTTTTCCTACCGGGACTAGCGGGAGCGAGCAGTACTTC.

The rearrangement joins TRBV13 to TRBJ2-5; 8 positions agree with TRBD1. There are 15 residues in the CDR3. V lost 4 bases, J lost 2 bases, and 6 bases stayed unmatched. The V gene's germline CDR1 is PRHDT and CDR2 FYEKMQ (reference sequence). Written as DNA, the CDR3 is TGTGCCAGCAGCTCCCGGGACAGGACTCAAGAGACCCAGTACTTC. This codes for CASSSRDRTQETQYF.

CDR3 in amino acids: CASRGQGTVYSYEQYV. The CDR3 bases are TGTGCCAGCAGGGGACAGGGCACCGTTTATTCCTACGAGCAGTACGTC. J is TRBJ2-7 and V is TRBV2; 9 positions match TRBD1. V was clipped by 6 bases and J by 1 base; unmatched bases: 10. Looked up from germline, CDR1 is SNHLY and CDR2 is FYNNEI. This CDR3 spans 16 amino acids.

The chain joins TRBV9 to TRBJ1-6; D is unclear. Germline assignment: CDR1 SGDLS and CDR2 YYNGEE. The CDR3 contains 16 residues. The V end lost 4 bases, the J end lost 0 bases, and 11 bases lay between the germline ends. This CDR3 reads CASSRRASSYNSPLHF. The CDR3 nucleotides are TGTGCCAGCAGCCGGAGGGCCAGCTCCTATAATTCACCCCTCCACTTT.

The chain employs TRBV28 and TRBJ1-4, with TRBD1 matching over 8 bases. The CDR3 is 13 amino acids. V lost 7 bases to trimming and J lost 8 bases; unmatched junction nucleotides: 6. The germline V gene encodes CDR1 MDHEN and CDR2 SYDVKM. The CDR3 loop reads CASIQGAREKLFF. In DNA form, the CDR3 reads TGTGCCAGCATTCAGGGGGCGAGAGAAAAACTGTTTTTT.

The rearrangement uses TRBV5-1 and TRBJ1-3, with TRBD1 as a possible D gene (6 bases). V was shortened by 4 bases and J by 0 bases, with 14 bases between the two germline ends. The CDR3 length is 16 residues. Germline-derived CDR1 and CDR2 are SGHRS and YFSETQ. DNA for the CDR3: TGCGCCAGCAGCAGGGACAAGACAAGCTCTGGAAACACCATATATTTT. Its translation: CASSRDKTSSGNTIYF.